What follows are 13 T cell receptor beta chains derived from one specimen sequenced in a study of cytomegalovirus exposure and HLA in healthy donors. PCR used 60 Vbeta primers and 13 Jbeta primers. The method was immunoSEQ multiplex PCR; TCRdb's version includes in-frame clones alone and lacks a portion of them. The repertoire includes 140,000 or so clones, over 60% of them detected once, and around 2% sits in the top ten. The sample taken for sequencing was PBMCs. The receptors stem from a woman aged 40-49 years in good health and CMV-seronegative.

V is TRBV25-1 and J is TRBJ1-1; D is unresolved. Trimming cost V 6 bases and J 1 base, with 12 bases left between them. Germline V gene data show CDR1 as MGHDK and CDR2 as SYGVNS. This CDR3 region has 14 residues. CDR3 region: CASRFGVTNTEAFF. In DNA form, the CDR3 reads TGTGCCAGCAGATTCGGGGTTACGAACACTGAAGCTTTCTTT.

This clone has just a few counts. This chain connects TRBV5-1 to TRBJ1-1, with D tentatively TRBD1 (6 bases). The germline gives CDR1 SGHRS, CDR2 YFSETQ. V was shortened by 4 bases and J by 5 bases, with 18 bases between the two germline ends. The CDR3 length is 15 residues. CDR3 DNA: TGCGCCAGCAGCCCCTTGGGGGGGGCCGGAACTGAAGCTTTCTTT. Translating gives CASSPLGGAGTEAFF.

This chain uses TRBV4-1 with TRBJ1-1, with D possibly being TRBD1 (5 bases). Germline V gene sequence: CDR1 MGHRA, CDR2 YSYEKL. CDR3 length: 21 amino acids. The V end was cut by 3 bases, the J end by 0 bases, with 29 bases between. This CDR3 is CASSQRLTITGGDGMNTEAFF. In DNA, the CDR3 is TGCGCCAGCAGCCAGCGACTAACCATTACGGGGGGAGATGGAATGAACACTGAAGCTTTCTTT.

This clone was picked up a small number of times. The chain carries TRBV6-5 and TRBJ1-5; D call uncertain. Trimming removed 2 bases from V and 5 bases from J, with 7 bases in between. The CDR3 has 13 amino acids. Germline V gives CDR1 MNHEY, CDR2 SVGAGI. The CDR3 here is CASSYQLYQPQHF. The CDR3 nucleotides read TGTGCCAGCAGTTACCAGTTGTATCAGCCCCAGCATTTT.

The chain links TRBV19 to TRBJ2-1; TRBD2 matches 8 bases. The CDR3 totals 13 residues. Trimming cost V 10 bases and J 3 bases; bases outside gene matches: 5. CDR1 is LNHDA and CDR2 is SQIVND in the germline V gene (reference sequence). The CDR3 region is CANTSGNYNEQFF. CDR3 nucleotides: TGTGCCAACACTAGCGGTAACTACAATGAGCAGTTCTTC.

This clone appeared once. The CDR3 DNA reads as TGTGCCAGCGGTAGGGGACAGGGGACTGCAGAGACCCAGTACTTC. Translating gives CASGRGQGTAETQYF. V is TRBV6-1 and J is TRBJ2-5; 10 positions match TRBD1. Germline lookup yields CDR1 MNHNS and CDR2 SASEGT. Trimming cost V 8 bases and J 4 bases; bases outside gene matches: 10. This CDR3 comprises 15 residues.

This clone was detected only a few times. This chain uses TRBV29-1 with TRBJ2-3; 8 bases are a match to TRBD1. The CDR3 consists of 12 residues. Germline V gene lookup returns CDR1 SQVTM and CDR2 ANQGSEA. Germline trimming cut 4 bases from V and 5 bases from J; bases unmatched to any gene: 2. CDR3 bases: TGCAGCGTTGTCAGGGGGCAAGATACGCAGTATTTT. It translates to CSVVRGQDTQYF.

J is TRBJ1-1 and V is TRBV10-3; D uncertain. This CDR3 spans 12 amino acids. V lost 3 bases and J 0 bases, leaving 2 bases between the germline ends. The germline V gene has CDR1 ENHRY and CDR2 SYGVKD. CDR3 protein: CAISDMNTEAFF. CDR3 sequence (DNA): TGTGCCATCAGTGACATGAACACTGAAGCTTTCTTT.

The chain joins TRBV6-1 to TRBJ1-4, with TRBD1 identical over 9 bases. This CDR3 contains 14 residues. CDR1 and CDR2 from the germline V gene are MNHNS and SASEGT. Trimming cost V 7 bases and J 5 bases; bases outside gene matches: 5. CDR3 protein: CASNLGTGNEKLFF. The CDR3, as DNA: TGTGCCAGCAATCTAGGGACAGGGAATGAAAAACTGTTTTTT.

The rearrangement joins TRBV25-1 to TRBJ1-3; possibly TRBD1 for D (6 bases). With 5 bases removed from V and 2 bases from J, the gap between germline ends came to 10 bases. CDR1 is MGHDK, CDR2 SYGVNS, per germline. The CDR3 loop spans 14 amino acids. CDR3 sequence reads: CASSLQGPGNTIYF. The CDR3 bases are TGTGCCAGCAGTCTTCAGGGGCCTGGAAACACCATATATTTT.

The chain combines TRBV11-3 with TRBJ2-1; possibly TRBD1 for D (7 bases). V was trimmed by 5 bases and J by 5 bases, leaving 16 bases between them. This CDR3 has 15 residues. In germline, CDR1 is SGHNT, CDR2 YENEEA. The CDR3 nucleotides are TGTGCCAGCAGCCCACGCGGGACAGTTAACAATGAGCAGTTCTTC. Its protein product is CASSPRGTVNNEQFF.

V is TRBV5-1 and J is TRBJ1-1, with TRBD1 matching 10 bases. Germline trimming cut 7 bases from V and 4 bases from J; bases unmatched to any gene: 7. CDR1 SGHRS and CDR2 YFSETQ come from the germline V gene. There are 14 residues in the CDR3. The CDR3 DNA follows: TGCGCCAGCGGCTCGGGACAGGGGTCCACTGAAGCTTTCTTT. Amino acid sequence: CASGSGQGSTEAFF.

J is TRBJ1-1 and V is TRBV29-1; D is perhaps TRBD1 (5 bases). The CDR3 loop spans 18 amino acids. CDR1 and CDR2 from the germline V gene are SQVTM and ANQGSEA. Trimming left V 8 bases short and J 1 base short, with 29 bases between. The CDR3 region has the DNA TGCAGCCCCTTTGTGTTCCTCGAAGCAGGGTTCAGGAACACTGAAGCTTTCTTT. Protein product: CSPFVFLEAGFRNTEAFF.